The 29 T cell receptor beta chains reported below all come from one sample, sequenced in a study of CD8+ T cells in alopecia areata. As for treatment: oral pan-JAK inhibitor, 5-10 mg twice daily. RNA was isolated and reverse transcribed to cDNA, the sequencing template. The protocol was immunoSEQ multiplex PCR, while the TCRdb copy is restricted to in-frame clones and leaves out a portion. This sample has some 130,000 clones, with roughly 52% found just once. Material: CD8+ T cells sorted from blood, obtained at week 4, from a patient treated with tofacitinib. The receptors shown here come from a human donor with alopecia areata.

This chain links TRBV9 with TRBJ1-6, with TRBD1 as a possible D gene (5 bases). Germline values: CDR1 SGDLS, CDR2 YYNGEE. CDR3 length: 14 amino acids. With 0 bases removed from V and 10 bases from J, the gap between germline ends came to 11 bases. The CDR3 loop is CASSVGGAGSPLHF. DNA of the CDR3: TGTGCCAGCAGCGTAGGGGGCGCGGGGTCACCCCTCCACTTT.

CDR3 amino acids: CASSSEAAETQYF. CDR3 nucleotides: TGTGCCAGCAGCTCGGAGGCAGCAGAGACCCAGTACTTC. V gene TRBV13 combines with J gene TRBJ2-5, with a weak D call TRBD2 (5 bases). V lost 4 bases, J lost 4 bases, and 10 bases lay in between. The CDR3 runs to 13 residues. CDR1 and CDR2 from the germline V gene are PRHDT and FYEKMQ (reference sequence).

In DNA, the CDR3 is TGTGCCAGCAGCGTAGAACCGGGACAGAACTACGAGCAGTACTTC. Translating it yields CASSVEPGQNYEQYF. The rearrangement links TRBV9 to TRBJ2-7; the match to TRBD1 covers 7 bases. Germline lookup yields CDR1 SGDLS and CDR2 YYNGEE. Trimming took 0 bases from V and 3 from J; bases not matched to a gene: 6. CDR3 length equals 15 residues. The variable domain in full, with the rest retrieved from reference TRBV9 and TRBJ2-7, is DSGVTQTPKHLITATGQRVTLRCSPRSGDLSVYWYQQSLDQGLQFLIQYYNGEERAKGNILERFSAQQFPDLHSELNLSSLELGDSALYFCASSVEPGQNYEQYFGPGTRLTVT.

This clone came up a few times. The CDR3 here is CASSLQGLETQYF. The CDR3 DNA reads as TGTGCCAGCAGCTTGCAGGGATTGGAGACCCAGTACTTC. This rearrangement joins TRBV7-9 to TRBJ2-5, with TRBD1 as a possible D gene (5 bases). The CDR3 has 13 amino acids. V was clipped by 3 bases and J by 5 bases, with 10 bases between them. From germline, CDR1 is SEHNR and CDR2 FQNEAQ (reference sequence).

The chain employs TRBV30 and TRBJ2-5; D is unresolved. CDR3 length: 12 amino acids. CDR1 is GTSNPN and CDR2 is SVGIG in the germline V gene (reference sequence). Trimming pared 3 bases from V and 5 bases from J, leaving 10 bases between. The chain's CDR3 is CAWSSDWETQYF. The DNA of the CDR3 is TGTGCCTGGAGCAGCGACTGGGAGACCCAGTACTTC.

This sequence joins TRBV27 and TRBJ1-2; 7 bases line up with TRBD1. V was pared by 3 bases and J by 4 bases, with 5 bases of the junction left unmatched. Looked up from germline, CDR1 is MNHEY and CDR2 is SMNVEV (reference sequence). This CDR3 contains 14 residues. The CDR3 spells CASSFRQGGYGYTF. Here the CDR3 DNA reads TGTGCCAGCAGTTTTCGACAGGGAGGCTATGGCTACACCTTC.

The V and J genes are TRBV5-1 and TRBJ1-1, with 7 bases lining up with TRBD1. CDR3 length: 13 residues. Germline assignment: CDR1 SGHRS and CDR2 YFSETQ. Trimming took 1 base from V and 9 from J; bases not matched to a gene: 6. The CDR3 loop is CASSLRDRRKAFF. In DNA form, the CDR3 reads TGCGCCAGCAGCTTGCGGGACAGAAGGAAAGCTTTCTTT.

This rearrangement joins TRBV18 to TRBJ1-5; D unresolved. The CDR3 totals 13 residues. Germline V lookup: CDR1 KGHSH, CDR2 LQKENI. V shed 4 bases and J shed 3 bases, with 7 bases lying between them. This CDR3 is CASSRGINQPQHF. The CDR3 nucleotides are TGTGCCAGCTCACGCGGCATCAATCAGCCCCAGCATTTT.

Remarks on this clone: Other DNA sequences from this sample encode an identical CDR3 as well. The rearrangement links TRBV29-1 to TRBJ1-2, with TRBD1 identical over 7 bases. The V and J ends lost 8 bases and 2 bases, in that order; junction bases with no gene match: 17. CDR1 and CDR2 from the germline V gene are SQVTM and ANQGSEA. The CDR3 has 16 amino acids. The CDR3 is CSFLGTDHSYNYGYTF. DNA of the CDR3: TGCAGCTTCCTTGGGACAGACCATTCCTACAACTATGGCTACACCTTC.

The chain has TRBV10-2 and TRBJ2-2; D is unresolved. From germline, CDR1 is WSHSY and CDR2 SAAADI. V was clipped by 2 bases and J by 7 bases, with 8 bases between them. This CDR3 spans 13 amino acids. The CDR3 DNA reads as TGCGCCAGCAGTGAGCAGGTGATCGGGGAGCTGTTTTTT. Protein: CASSEQVIGELFF.

The V gene is TRBV30, the J gene TRBJ2-2, with a tentative D call TRBD1 (6 bases). Between the trimmed V and J ends, which lost 5 bases and 3 bases, there was a span of 10 bases. Germline lookup yields CDR1 GTSNPN and CDR2 SVGIG (reference sequence). The CDR3 runs 13 residues. CDR3 coding DNA: TGTGCCTGGCAGGGGACCCACACCGGGGAGCTGTTTTTT. Translated: CAWQGTHTGELFF.

Only a few counts were recorded for this clone. The chain has TRBV6-6 and TRBJ1-1; D not certain. Per germline, CDR1 MNHNY and CDR2 SVGAGI (reference sequence). The CDR3 covers 11 residues. The V end lost 5 bases, the J end lost 12 bases, and 13 bases lay between the germline ends. The CDR3 sequence: CASSPGQGPFF. The CDR3 DNA reads TGTGCCAGCAGTCCGGGCCAAGGACCTTTCTTT.

This clone showed up just a few times. The CDR3 region is CAWSTGAGTDTQYF. Written as DNA, the CDR3 is TGTGCCTGGAGTACGGGGGCGGGCACAGATACGCAGTATTTT. V and J are TRBV30 and TRBJ2-3; TRBD1 or TRBD2 may be the D gene (6 bases each). Germline CDR1 and CDR2: GTSNPN and SVGIG (reference sequence). The length of the CDR3 is 14 residues. V lost 2 bases and J 1 base, leaving 10 bases between the germline ends.

The V call is TRBV25-1, the J call TRBJ2-7, with D possibly TRBD1 on 6 matching bases. Germline V gene sequence: CDR1 MGHDK, CDR2 SYGVNS. The CDR3 loop spans 14 amino acids. Deletions cut 2 bases from V and 2 bases from J, with 10 bases between. In DNA form, the CDR3 reads TGTGCCAGCAGTGAAGCCGGGACAACCTACGAGCAGTACTTC. It encodes CASSEAGTTYEQYF.

The chain employs TRBV4-2 and TRBJ1-5; D may be TRBD1 (5 bases). CDR1 is LGHNA, CDR2 YNFKEQ, per germline. The CDR3 extends over 20 amino acids. Trimming cost V 1 base and J 7 bases, with 29 bases left between them. CDR3 DNA: TGTGCCAGCAGCCAAGGATATTCAGGGTGGGAGGAGGGCGTGGGACAGCCCCAGCATTTT. This sequence encodes CASSQGYSGWEEGVGQPQHF.

This chain connects TRBV7-6 to TRBJ2-7, with a weak D call TRBD2 (5 bases). The CDR3 is 17 residues long. Germline V gives CDR1 SGHVS, CDR2 FNYEAQ. V shed 1 base and J shed 3 bases, with 19 bases lying between them. CDR3 region: CASSLGFRTPVVYEQYF. DNA of the CDR3: TGTGCCAGCAGCTTAGGATTTCGGACTCCCGTAGTCTACGAGCAGTACTTC.

The V and J genes are TRBV30 and TRBJ1-5, with 9 bases matching TRBD1. With V trimmed by 5 bases and J by 7 bases, 9 bases remained unmatched. Germline-derived CDR1 and CDR2 are GTSNPN and SVGIG (reference sequence). CDR3 size: 14 residues. In DNA, the CDR3 is TGTGCCTGGCATCCGGGACAGGGCGGACAGCCCCAGCATTTT. Residues: CAWHPGQGGQPQHF.

This chain uses TRBV30 with TRBJ1-4; 8 bases line up with TRBD1. This CDR3 has 14 amino acids. Per the germline V gene, CDR1 is GTSNPN and CDR2 is SVGIG (reference sequence). Trimming at V came to 2 bases and at J to 10 bases, leaving 9 bases not matched to a gene. Written as DNA, the CDR3 is TGTGCCTGGAGTCCACCGGGACAGGCGACAAAACTGTTTTTT. Encoded protein: CAWSPPGQATKLFF.

This clone appeared a few times. CDR3 amino acids: CATLGEDEHMNTEAFF. The CDR3 DNA reads TGTGCCACCCTGGGGGAGGACGAGCACATGAACACTGAAGCTTTCTTT. The chain is built from TRBV19 and TRBJ1-1; D is perhaps TRBD1 (5 bases). CDR3 length: 16 residues. V was trimmed by 10 bases and J by 0 bases, leaving 21 bases between them. In germline, CDR1 is LNHDA, CDR2 SQIVND (reference sequence). The full variable domain, its missing parts supplied by reference TRBV19 and TRBJ1-1, is DGGITQSPKYLFRKEGQNVTLSCEQNLNHDAMYWYRQDPGQGLRLIYYSQIVNDFQKGDIAEGYSVSREKKESFPLTVTSAQKNPTAFYLCATLGEDEHMNTEAFFGQGTRLTVV.

This clone has a handful of counts. The chain links TRBV7-9 to TRBJ1-5; 8 positions agree with TRBD1. The V gene's germline CDR1 is SEHNR and CDR2 FQNEAQ (reference sequence). V gave up 1 base and J gave up 1 base; unmatched junction bases: 6. The CDR3 is made up of 17 amino acids. CDR3 sequence: CASSLDIRGQSNQPQHF. The CDR3 DNA is TGTGCCAGCAGCTTAGACATCAGGGGGCAAAGCAATCAGCCCCAGCATTTT.

This sequence joins TRBV27 and TRBJ1-6, with D possibly being TRBD1 (5 bases). This CDR3 has 13 amino acids. CDR1 and CDR2 from the germline V gene are MNHEY and SMNVEV (reference sequence). V lost 1 base and J 10 bases, leaving 8 bases between the germline ends. Written as DNA, the CDR3 is TGTGCCAGCAGTTTATTTGGGGGATCACCCCTCCACTTT. Translated: CASSLFGGSPLHF.

This clone was recorded a few times. The V and J genes are TRBV5-1 and TRBJ2-5; unclear D gene. Germline lookup yields CDR1 SGHRS and CDR2 YFSETQ. The germline V and J ends were trimmed by 0 bases and 0 bases, with 12 bases remaining between them. The CDR3 extends over 16 amino acids. As DNA, the CDR3 is TGCGCCAGCAGCTTGGAAGACATCCCTTACCAAGAGACCCAGTACTTC. Protein sequence: CASSLEDIPYQETQYF.

The chain uses TRBV7-2 and TRBJ2-5; weak D call: TRBD2 (5 bases). This CDR3 is 14 amino acids long. Germline loops: CDR1 SGHTA, CDR2 FQGNSA. V lost 5 bases and J lost 5, with 15 bases in between. This chain's CDR3 is CASSPPGLAETQYF. CDR3 DNA sequence: TGTGCCAGCAGCCCCCCCGGGCTAGCTGAGACCCAGTACTTC.

V and J are TRBV5-6 and TRBJ2-1; D is undetermined. V lost 2 bases, J lost 0 bases, and 6 bases lay in between. Germline V gives CDR1 SGHDT, CDR2 YYEEEE. The CDR3 consists of 14 residues. The CDR3 here is CASSLSRSYNEQFF. Here the CDR3 DNA reads TGTGCCAGCAGCTTAAGCCGCTCCTACAATGAGCAGTTCTTC.

This clone has just one count. The chain recombines TRBV9 with TRBJ2-6; D gene unclear. The germline V and J ends were trimmed by 0 bases and 2 bases, with 0 bases remaining between them. The CDR3 is made up of 13 amino acids. Germline loops: CDR1 SGDLS, CDR2 YYNGEE. In DNA, the CDR3 is TGTGCCAGCAGCGTAGCTGGGGCCAACGTCCTGACTTTC. Protein product: CASSVAGANVLTF. Together with reference TRBV9 and TRBJ2-6, the CDR3 gives the full variable domain: DSGVTQTPKHLITATGQRVTLRCSPRSGDLSVYWYQQSLDQGLQFLIQYYNGEERAKGNILERFSAQQFPDLHSELNLSSLELGDSALYFCASSVAGANVLTFGAGSRLTVL.

The rearrangement joins TRBV9 to TRBJ1-6; the D gene is possibly TRBD1 (5 bases). CDR3 length equals 14 residues. CDR1 is SGDLS, CDR2 YYNGEE, per germline. V was clipped by 3 bases and J by 6 bases, with 10 bases between them. The CDR3 nucleotides are TGTGCCAGCAGCGCCGGGACCTTTAATTCACCCCTCCACTTT. Translating it yields CASSAGTFNSPLHF.

The chain carries TRBV4-1 and TRBJ2-2, with D unresolved. The length of the CDR3 is 13 residues. Germline V lookup: CDR1 MGHRA, CDR2 YSYEKL. The V gene lost 4 bases and the J gene lost 6 bases, with 9 bases spanning the gap. This CDR3 is CASSLREAGELFF. In DNA form, the CDR3 reads TGCGCCAGCAGCCTTAGGGAAGCCGGGGAGCTGTTTTTT.

The chain is built from TRBV5-6 and TRBJ1-1; no clear D gene. Germline V lookup: CDR1 SGHDT, CDR2 YYEEEE. V lost 8 bases to trimming and J lost 0 bases, with 17 bases between them. The CDR3 runs 15 residues. CDR3 residues: CASEEGRLVNTEAFF. The CDR3 nucleotides read TGTGCCAGTGAAGAAGGCCGGCTTGTGAACACTGAAGCTTTCTTT.

The chain employs TRBV29-1 and TRBJ1-2; D perhaps matches TRBD1 (6 bases). Per the germline V gene, CDR1 is SQVTM and CDR2 is ANQGSEA. Trimming took off 7 bases at V and 3 bases at J, with 12 bases between the two ends. The length of the CDR3 is 12 residues. CDR3 sequence reads: CSGEQGDYGYTF. CDR3 nucleotides: TGCAGCGGGGAACAGGGTGACTATGGCTACACCTTC.